The next 9 T cell receptor beta chains were all read from a single sample in a study of T cells expressing NK-cell markers. TCRdb reprocessed the 5' RACE reads and stores each CDR3 protein as one record, lacking DNA. This sample carries around 380,000 distinct CDR3 sequences, with around 10% going to the ten biggest clones. The specimen sequenced was blood T cells: a sorted CD56 or NKG2C T cell subset, CD4+ or CD8+ T cells, or bulk PBMC T cells (not recorded which). Source of these receptors: a woman in her forties or fifties in good health.

The chain uses TRBV5-1 and TRBJ1-5; the TRBD1 assignment by TCRdb is unverifiable without DNA. Germline V gene sequence: CDR1 SGHRS, CDR2 YFSETQ. CDR3 length: 16 amino acids. The CDR3 is CASSSPSGVEGQPQHF.

V gene TRBV11-2 combines with J gene TRBJ2-1; the D gene TCRdb calls, TRBD2, cannot be checked with no DNA. This CDR3 is 14 amino acids long. From germline, CDR1 is SGHAT and CDR2 FQNNGV. The CDR3 loop reads CASSLDYSGRIEFF.

V gene TRBV9 combines with J gene TRBJ2-2. The CDR3 is made up of 13 amino acids. CDR1 and CDR2 from the germline V gene are SGDLS and YYNGEE. CDR3 sequence reads: CASSVALPEELFF.

The gene calls are TRBV20-1 and TRBJ2-1; the TCRdb D gene call, TRBD1, has no DNA to confirm it. There are 15 residues in the CDR3. Germline V gene sequence: CDR1 DFQATT, CDR2 SNEGSKA (reference sequence). This CDR3 is CSARIPGGWVNEQFF.

The chain couples TRBV20-1 to TRBJ1-5; the TCRdb D gene call, TRBD1, has no DNA to confirm it. This CDR3 has 15 amino acids. Germline CDR1 reads DFQATT; CDR2 reads SNEGSKA (reference sequence). The CDR3 region is CSARALGGVDQPQHF.

The rearrangement links TRBV20-1 to TRBJ2-1; lacking DNA, the TRBD2 call made by TCRdb goes unchecked. This CDR3 comprises 18 residues. From germline, CDR1 is DFQATT and CDR2 SNEGSKA (reference sequence). The CDR3 sequence is CSARDRGFQRTSGGKQFF.

The V gene is TRBV4-1, the J gene TRBJ2-3. The CDR3 sequence is 16 residues long. CDR1 and CDR2 from the germline V gene are MGHRA and YSYEKL. The CDR3 sequence is CASSQVGLTSTDTQYF.

This sequence joins TRBV4-2 and TRBJ2-3; TCRdb calls TRBD1, which cannot be checked without DNA. CDR3 size: 15 residues. CDR1 and CDR2 from the germline V gene are LGHNA and YNFKEQ. CDR3 sequence: CASSQDPQGGDTQYF.

The rearrangement joins TRBV28 to TRBJ2-1; there is no DNA to check the TCRdb D call of TRBD2. Germline V lookup: CDR1 MDHEN, CDR2 SYDVKM. CDR3 length: 15 amino acids. The CDR3 protein is CASSSTSGAYNEQFF.